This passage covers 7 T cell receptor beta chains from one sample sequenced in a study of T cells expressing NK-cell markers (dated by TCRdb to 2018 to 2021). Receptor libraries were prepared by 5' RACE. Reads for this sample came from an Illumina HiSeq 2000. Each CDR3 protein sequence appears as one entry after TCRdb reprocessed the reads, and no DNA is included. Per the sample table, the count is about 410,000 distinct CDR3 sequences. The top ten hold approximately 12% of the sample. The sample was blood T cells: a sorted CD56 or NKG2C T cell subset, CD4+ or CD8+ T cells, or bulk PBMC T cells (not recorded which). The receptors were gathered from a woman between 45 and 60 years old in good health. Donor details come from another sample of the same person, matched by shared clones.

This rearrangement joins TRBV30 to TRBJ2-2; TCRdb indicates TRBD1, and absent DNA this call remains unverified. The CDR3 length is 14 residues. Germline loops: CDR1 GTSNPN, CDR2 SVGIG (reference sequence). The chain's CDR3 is CAWNWGTYTGELFF.

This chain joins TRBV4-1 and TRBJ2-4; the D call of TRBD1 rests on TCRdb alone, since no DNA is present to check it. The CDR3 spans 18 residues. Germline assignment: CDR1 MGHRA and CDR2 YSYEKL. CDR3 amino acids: CASSQEGRRVLAKNIQYF.

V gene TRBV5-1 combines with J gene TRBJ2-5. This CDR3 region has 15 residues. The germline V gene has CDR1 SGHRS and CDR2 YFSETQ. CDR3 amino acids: CASGIPKYKEETQYF.

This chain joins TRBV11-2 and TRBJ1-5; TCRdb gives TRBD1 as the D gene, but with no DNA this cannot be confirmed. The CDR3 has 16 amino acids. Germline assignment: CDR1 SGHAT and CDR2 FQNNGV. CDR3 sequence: CASSPGARGESQPQHF.

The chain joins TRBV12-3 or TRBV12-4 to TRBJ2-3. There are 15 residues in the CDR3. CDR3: CASSLIGPVTDTQYF.

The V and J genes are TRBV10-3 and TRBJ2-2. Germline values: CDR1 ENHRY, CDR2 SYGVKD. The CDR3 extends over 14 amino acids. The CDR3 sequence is CAISEVRYTGELFF.

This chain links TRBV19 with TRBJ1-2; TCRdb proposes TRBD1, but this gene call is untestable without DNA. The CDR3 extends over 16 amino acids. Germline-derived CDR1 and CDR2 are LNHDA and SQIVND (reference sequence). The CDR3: CASSTEPGQVIGGYTF.